Listed below are T cell receptor beta chains from one sample, sequenced in a study of beta chain features in type 1 diabetes. Profiled with immunoSEQ multiplex PCR; TCRdb holds only in-frame clones, not every one. This sample yields 250,000 to 300,000 clones, of which around 24% are seen a single time; about 0.012% belongs to the top ten. Sequencing used naive CD4+ T cells from blood. Every receptor here comes from a woman in her 30s with type 1 diabetes. Each CDR3 is given with its conserved first and last residue. The D gene is left open where the match is weak. Clone size, where shown, is once, few, many, or a class for clones that have expanded.

V gene	J gene	clone size	D gene	CDR3 protein	CDR3 DNA
TRBV2	TRBJ2-1	few	-	CASSAPGVSPSGRYNEQFF	TGTGCCAGCAGTGCTCCAGGGGTCTCCCCTAGCGGAAGGTACAATGAGCAGTTCTTC
TRBV28	TRBJ2-7	few	-	CASSPRGGPYEQYF	TGTGCCAGCAGCCCCCGAGGCGGGCCCTACGAGCAGTACTTC
TRBV7-2	TRBJ2-4	-	-	CASSFSRAKNIQYF	TGTGCCAGCAGCTTTTCTAGAGCCAAAAACATTCAGTACTTC
TRBV5-1	TRBJ1-5	few	-	CASSRSPDQPQHF	TGCGCCAGCAGCCGAAGCCCCGATCAGCCCCAGCATTTT
TRBV4-2	TRBJ2-7	-	TRBD2	CASSQETSGSPYSYEQYF	TGTGCCAGCAGCCAAGAGACTAGCGGGAGTCCCTACTCCTACGAGCAGTACTTC
TRBV28	TRBJ2-2	-	-	CASSLSTPKELFF	TGTGCCAGCAGTTTATCGACACCCAAGGAGCTGTTTTTT
TRBV5-6	TRBJ1-4	few	TRBD1	CASSLERDRATNEKLFF	TGTGCCAGCAGCTTGGAGCGGGACAGGGCGACTAATGAAAAACTGTTTTTT
TRBV25-1	TRBJ2-3	few	TRBD2	CASSEGLVGRDTQYF	TGTGCCAGCAGTGAAGGACTAGTTGGGAGAGATACGCAGTATTTT
TRBV30	TRBJ1-2	-	-	CAWSVSRGPYGYTF	TGTGCCTGGAGTGTGAGCAGGGGACCGTATGGCTACACCTTC
TRBV2	TRBJ1-2	-	TRBD1	CAYHGTVSNYGYTF	TGTGCCTACCACGGGACAGTCTCTAACTATGGCTACACCTTC
TRBV21-1	TRBJ2-3	-	-	CASSKAKQGPAGVTDTQYF	TGTGCCAGCAGCAAAGCAAAACAGGGGCCAGCGGGGGTTACAGATACGCAGTATTTT
TRBV19	TRBJ2-1	few	TRBD1	CASSFFEDRGIGNEQFF	TGTGCCAGTAGTTTCTTCGAGGACAGGGGGATTGGCAATGAGCAGTTCTTC
TRBV29-1	TRBJ1-1	few	-	CSVESRLRLNTEAFF	TGCAGCGTTGAATCCAGACTCCGGTTGAACACTGAAGCTTTCTTT
TRBV6-6	TRBJ2-1	few	TRBD2	CASSSSGRLDNEQFF	TGTGCCAGCAGTTCTAGCGGGAGGTTGGACAATGAGCAGTTCTTC
TRBV28	TRBJ1-1	once	TRBD1	CASRSSGTGQNTEAFF	TGTGCCAGCAGATCCTCCGGGACAGGGCAGAACACTGAAGCTTTCTTT
TRBV7-9	TRBJ2-7	-	TRBD2	CASRRTTSGFYEQYF	TGTGCCAGCAGAAGGACGACTAGCGGATTCTACGAGCAGTACTTC
TRBV29-1	TRBJ1-2	-	-	CSVEAESDGYTF	TGCAGCGTTGAGGCGGAATCCGATGGCTACACCTTC
TRBV11-1	TRBJ2-1	few	TRBD1	CASSFAGTGVYNEQFF	TGTGCCAGCAGCTTCGCCGGGACAGGGGTCTACAATGAGCAGTTCTTC
TRBV10-3	TRBJ2-7	-	TRBD2	CAACGGTPAYEQYF	TGTGCCGCCTGCGGGGGGACCCCGGCCTACGAGCAGTACTTC
TRBV30	TRBJ2-5	-	-	CAWSFTEGETQYF	TGTGCCTGGAGTTTTACAGAGGGAGAGACCCAGTACTTC
TRBV9	TRBJ2-5	-	-	CASSVGGLQETQYF	TGTGCCAGCAGCGTAGGAGGGCTCCAAGAGACCCAGTACTTC
TRBV13	TRBJ2-1	few	TRBD2	CASSLSRWTSGSNEQFF	TGTGCCAGCAGCTTAAGTCGATGGACTAGCGGGAGCAATGAGCAGTTCTTC
TRBV2	TRBJ1-1	-	-	CASSDEAGTEAFF	TGTGCCAGCAGTGATGAGGCTGGGACTGAAGCTTTCTTT
TRBV9	TRBJ2-7	-	TRBD2	CASSPEGLAGSGQYF	TGTGCCAGCAGCCCCGAGGGACTAGCGGGTAGCGGGCAGTACTTC
TRBV7-8	TRBJ2-3	few	TRBD2	CASTLQTSGGTDTQYF	TGTGCCAGCACCCTTCAAACTAGCGGGGGCACAGATACGCAGTATTTT
TRBV18	TRBJ2-7	few	TRBD1	CASSPRDRGQYEQYF	TGTGCCAGCTCGCCCAGGGACAGGGGGCAATACGAGCAGTACTTC
TRBV5-4	TRBJ2-1	-	TRBD2	CASSRDGGSVAGRVYNEQFF	TGTGCCAGCAGCCGGGACGGGGGGTCGGTAGCGGGACGAGTATACAATGAGCAGTTCTTC
TRBV5-1	TRBJ2-3	-	TRBD2	CASGAGGSTDTQYF	TGCGCCAGCGGAGCGGGAGGCTCCACAGATACGCAGTATTTT
TRBV25-1	TRBJ2-2	-	-	CASRLGSTGELFF	TGTGCCAGCAGATTGGGGAGCACCGGGGAGCTGTTTTTT
TRBV2	TRBJ1-1	few	TRBD1	CASSGDRGRDTEAFF	TGTGCCAGCAGTGGGGACAGGGGTAGGGACACTGAAGCTTTCTTT
TRBV19	TRBJ2-5	-	-	CASSSTVAETQYF	TGTGCCAGTAGTAGCACGGTTGCGGAGACCCAGTACTTC
TRBV5-1	TRBJ2-5	-	-	CASSRDKQGTQYF	TGCGCCAGCAGCAGGGATAAGCAGGGAACCCAGTACTTC
TRBV11-2	TRBJ2-5	few	TRBD1	CASSLGGGRSQETQYF	TGTGCCAGCAGCTTAGGAGGGGGCAGGAGCCAAGAGACCCAGTACTTC
TRBV11-2	TRBJ2-7	-	-	CASRPGQLEGEQYF	TGTGCCAGCAGGCCTGGACAGCTCGAGGGGGAGCAGTACTTC
TRBV30	TRBJ2-2	few	TRBD1	CAWSDLGQGLFGELFF	TGTGCCTGGAGTGACCTCGGACAGGGCTTGTTCGGGGAGCTGTTTTTT
TRBV28	TRBJ1-5	few	-	CASSLLEGGLISNQPQHF	TGTGCCAGCAGTTTATTGGAGGGAGGACTGATTAGCAATCAGCCCCAGCATTTT
TRBV4-2	TRBJ2-2	few	TRBD1	CASSLGQGANTGELFF	TGTGCCAGCAGCCTGGGACAGGGGGCGAACACCGGGGAGCTGTTTTTT
TRBV5-1	TRBJ2-1	few	TRBD2	CASSPTSGPYNEQFF	TGCGCCAGCAGCCCGACTAGCGGTCCCTACAATGAGCAGTTCTTC
TRBV5-1	TRBJ2-1	few	TRBD1	CASSRTGATYEQFF	TGCGCCAGCAGCCGGACAGGGGCCACTTATGAGCAGTTCTTC
TRBV7-9	TRBJ1-2	once	-	CASSLAFVSDYGYTF	TGTGCCAGCAGCTTAGCGTTTGTGTCAGACTATGGCTACACCTTC